The TCR beta chain described here comes from a study of neurological immune-mediated disorders. With 10-nucleotide random UMIs included, cDNA was synthesized by 5'RACE. Over 200 million TCR-beta sequences from 15-18 subjects were obtained in each sequencing run. TCRdb recomputed calls from the 5' RACE reads with MiXCR, one row per CDR3 protein. The repertoire holds some 25,000 distinct CDR3 sequences, with under 8.5% as singletons. The study used blood bank volunteers in Maryland, USA, as healthy controls. Ten or more counts support this clonotype. The sequence was collected from a middle-aged woman in good health. The sequencing sample was made of PBMCs.

CDR3 in amino acids: CASSGRASGDSEQYF. CDR3 nucleotides: TGTGCCAGCAGCGGCCGGGCTAGCGGGGACAGTGAGCAGTACTTC. The chain joins TRBV28 to TRBJ2-7, with 9 bases fitting TRBD2. V was clipped by 6 bases and J by 7 bases; unmatched bases: 13. CDR1 and CDR2 (germline): MDHEN, SYDVKM. The CDR3 totals 15 residues.